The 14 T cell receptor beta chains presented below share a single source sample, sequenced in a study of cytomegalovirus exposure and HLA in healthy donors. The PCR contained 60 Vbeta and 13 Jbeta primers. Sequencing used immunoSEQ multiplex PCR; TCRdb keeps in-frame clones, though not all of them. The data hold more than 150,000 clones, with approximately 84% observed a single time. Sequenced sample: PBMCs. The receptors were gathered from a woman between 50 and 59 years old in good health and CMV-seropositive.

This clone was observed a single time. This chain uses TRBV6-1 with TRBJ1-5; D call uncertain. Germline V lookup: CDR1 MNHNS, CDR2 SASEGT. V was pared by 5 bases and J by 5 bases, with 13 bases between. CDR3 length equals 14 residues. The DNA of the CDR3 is TGTGCCAGCAGTTCACGTCAGAAGTATCAGCCCCAGCATTTT. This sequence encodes CASSSRQKYQPQHF.

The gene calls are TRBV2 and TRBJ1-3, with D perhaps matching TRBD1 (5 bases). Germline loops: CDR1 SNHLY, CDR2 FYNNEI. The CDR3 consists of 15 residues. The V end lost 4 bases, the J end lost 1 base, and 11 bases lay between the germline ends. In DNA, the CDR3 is TGTGCCAGCAGTGTCGATCAGGGATCTGGAAACACCATATATTTT. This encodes CASSVDQGSGNTIYF. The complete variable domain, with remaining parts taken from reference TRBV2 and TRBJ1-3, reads EPEVTQTPSHQVTQMGQEVILRCVPISNHLYFYWYRQILGQKVEFLVSFYNNEISEKSEIFDDQFSVERPDGSNFTLKIRSTKLEDSAMYFCASSVDQGSGNTIYFGEGSWLTVV.

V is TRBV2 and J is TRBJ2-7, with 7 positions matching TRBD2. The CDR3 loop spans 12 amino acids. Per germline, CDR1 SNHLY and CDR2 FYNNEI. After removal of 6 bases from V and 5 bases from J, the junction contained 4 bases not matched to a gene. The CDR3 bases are TGTGCCAGCAGCGTGACTAGCAACGAGCAGTACTTC. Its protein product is CASSVTSNEQYF.

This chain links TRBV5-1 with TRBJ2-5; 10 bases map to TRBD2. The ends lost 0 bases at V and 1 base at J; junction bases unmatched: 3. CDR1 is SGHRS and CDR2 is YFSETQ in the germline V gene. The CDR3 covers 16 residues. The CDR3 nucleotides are TGCGCCAGCAGCTTGGTAGCGGGGGGCTTCCAAGAGACCCAGTACTTC. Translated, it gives CASSLVAGGFQETQYF.

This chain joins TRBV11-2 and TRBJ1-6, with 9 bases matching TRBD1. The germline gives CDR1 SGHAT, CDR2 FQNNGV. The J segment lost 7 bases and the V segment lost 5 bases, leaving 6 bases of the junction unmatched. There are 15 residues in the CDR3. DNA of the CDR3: TGTGCCAGCAGCCGGGGGACAGGGAGGAATTCACCCCTCCACTTT. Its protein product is CASSRGTGRNSPLHF.

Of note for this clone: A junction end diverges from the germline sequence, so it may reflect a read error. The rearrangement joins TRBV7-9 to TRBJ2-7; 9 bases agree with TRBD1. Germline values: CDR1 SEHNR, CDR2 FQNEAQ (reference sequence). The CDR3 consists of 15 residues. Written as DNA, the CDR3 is TGTTCCAGCAGCTTACGACAGGGGGGGAGGTACGAGCAGTACTTC. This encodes CSSSLRQGGRYEQYF.

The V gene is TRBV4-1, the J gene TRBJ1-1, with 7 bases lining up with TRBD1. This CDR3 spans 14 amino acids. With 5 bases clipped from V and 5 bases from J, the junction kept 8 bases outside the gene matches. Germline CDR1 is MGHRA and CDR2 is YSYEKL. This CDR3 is CASSIDRVGTEAFF. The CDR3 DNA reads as TGCGCCAGCAGCATCGACAGGGTAGGGACTGAAGCTTTCTTT.

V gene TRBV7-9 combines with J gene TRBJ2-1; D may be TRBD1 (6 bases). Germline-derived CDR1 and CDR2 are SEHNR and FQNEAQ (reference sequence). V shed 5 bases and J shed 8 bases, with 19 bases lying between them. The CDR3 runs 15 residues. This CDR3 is CASSPRGQGGDEQFF. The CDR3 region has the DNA TGTGCCAGCAGCCCCCGCGGGCAAGGGGGTGATGAGCAGTTCTTC.

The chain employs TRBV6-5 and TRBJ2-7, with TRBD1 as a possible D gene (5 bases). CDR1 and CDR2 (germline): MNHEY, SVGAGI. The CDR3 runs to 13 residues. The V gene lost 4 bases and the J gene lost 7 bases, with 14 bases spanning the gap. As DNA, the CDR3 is TGTGCCAGCAGTTCGACGCAGGGTTGGGAGCAGTACTTC. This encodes CASSSTQGWEQYF.

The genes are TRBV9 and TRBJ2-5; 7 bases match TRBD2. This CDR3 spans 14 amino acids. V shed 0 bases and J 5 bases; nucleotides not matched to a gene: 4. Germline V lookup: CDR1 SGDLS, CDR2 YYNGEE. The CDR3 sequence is CASSVELGGETQYF. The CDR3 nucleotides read TGTGCCAGCAGCGTAGAGCTGGGAGGGGAGACCCAGTACTTC.

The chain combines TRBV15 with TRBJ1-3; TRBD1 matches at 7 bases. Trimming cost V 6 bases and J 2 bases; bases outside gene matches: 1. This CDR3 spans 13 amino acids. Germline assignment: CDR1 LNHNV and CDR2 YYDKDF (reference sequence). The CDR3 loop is CATRQGAGNTIYF. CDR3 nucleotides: TGTGCCACCAGGCAGGGGGCTGGAAACACCATATATTTT.

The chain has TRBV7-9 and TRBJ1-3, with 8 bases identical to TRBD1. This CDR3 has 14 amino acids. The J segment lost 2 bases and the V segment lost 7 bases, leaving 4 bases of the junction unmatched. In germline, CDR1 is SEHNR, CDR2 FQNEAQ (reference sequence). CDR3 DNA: TGTGCCAGCAAGCCAGGGGGCGCTGGAAACACCATATATTTT. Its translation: CASKPGGAGNTIYF.

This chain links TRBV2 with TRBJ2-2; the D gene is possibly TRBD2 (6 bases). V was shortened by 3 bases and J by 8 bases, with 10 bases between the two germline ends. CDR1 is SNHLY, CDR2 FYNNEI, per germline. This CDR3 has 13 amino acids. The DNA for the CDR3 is TGTGCCAGCAGTGAGGGGGGATTGGGGGAGCTGTTTTTT. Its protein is CASSEGGLGELFF.

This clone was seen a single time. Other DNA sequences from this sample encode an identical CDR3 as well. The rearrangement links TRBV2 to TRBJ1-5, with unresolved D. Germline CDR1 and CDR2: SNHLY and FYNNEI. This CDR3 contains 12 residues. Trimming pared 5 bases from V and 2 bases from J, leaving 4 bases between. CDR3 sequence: CASSRGNQPQHF. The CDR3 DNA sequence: TGTGCCAGCAGTAGAGGCAATCAGCCCCAGCATTTT.